The present T cell receptor beta chain was sequenced within a study of shared clonotypes between healthy human individuals. This clone was seen only a few times. Its antigen is unidentified. Investigators spread the genomic DNA of each subset evenly over several immunoSEQ plates. The authors sequenced unsorted PBMC DNA on ten immunoSEQ deep assay plates. Assay used: immunoSEQ multiplex PCR; TCRdb lists only in-frame clones, some missing. This table holds fewer than 500,000 clones, about three quarters found once. CDR1 SGDLS and CDR2 YYNGEE come from the germline V gene. The length of the CDR3 is 16 residues. Trimming left V 0 bases short and J 0 bases short, with 10 bases between. Study conclusions and caveats: Tissue TCR repertoires likely differ from these blood-only repertoires. An expected dependence of interdonor clonotype sharing on sequencing depth was noted.

The chain has TRBV9 and TRBJ1-3; the D gene is possibly TRBD1 (5 bases). The sample was PBMCs. The clonotype was recovered from a woman in her thirties or forties in good health. Some clones in this sample may be carry-over from other donors' samples. In DNA, the CDR3 is TGTGCCAGCAGCGTAGGTGACAGTTACTCTGGAAACACCATATATTTT. It translates to CASSVGDSYSGNTIYF. Variable domain in full (rest from reference TRBV9 and TRBJ1-3): DSGVTQTPKHLITATGQRVTLRCSPRSGDLSVYWYQQSLDQGLQFLIQYYNGEERAKGNILERFSAQQFPDLHSELNLSSLELGDSALYFCASSVGDSYSGNTIYFGEGSWLTVV.